This T cell receptor beta chain is drawn from a study of cytomegalovirus exposure and HLA in healthy donors. Study-level points and caveats: The study labeled 164 TCR beta chains cytomegalovirus-associated. Among CMV-associated TCR beta chains, most appeared HLA-restricted in a later analysis.

The CDR3 contains 14 residues when both ends are counted. Germline loops: CDR1 SGHTA, CDR2 FQGNSA. A note on this clone: What it binds is unknown. No DNA is shown, since the ends of the CDR3 on it are uncertain; the CDR3 is the one TCRdb lists.

Use of 60 Vbeta and 13 Jbeta primers characterized the PCR. Data came from immunoSEQ multiplex PCR; TCRdb stores just in-frame clones and leaves some out. The sample carries about 150,000 clones, 65% to 90% recorded once. The clonotype comes from a male donor in good health and CMV-seronegative. V gene TRBV7-2 combines with J gene TRBJ2-1; the D call TRBD2 from the table was never checked on the DNA. Material for sequencing was PBMCs. The chain's CDR3 is CASSRSVGGGAIFF.